Listed here are 19 T cell receptor beta chains from one sample, sequenced in a study of shared clonotypes between healthy human individuals. CD45RO-negative, CCR7-selected cells formed the naive CD8 fraction, which excluded terminally differentiated effector memory CD45RA+ cells. TCRdb keeps only in-frame clones here, not all; method: immunoSEQ multiplex PCR. Here the sample spans about 2 million clones, over 85% being singletons. Sequenced material: naive CD8+ T cells sorted from blood. The receptors stem from a man aged 18 to 30 in good health.

V usage is TRBV5-6 and J usage is TRBJ2-3; D might be TRBD2 (5 bases). V lost 3 bases to trimming and J lost 0 bases, with 23 bases between them. The CDR3 extends over 19 amino acids. Per the germline V gene, CDR1 is SGHDT and CDR2 is YYEEEE. The DNA for the CDR3 is TGTGCCAGCAGCTCCCCCGTTTTTTACCGGGAAGATAGCACAGATACGCAGTATTTT. Its translation: CASSSPVFYREDSTDTQYF. The full variable domain, with the rest looked up from reference TRBV5-6 and TRBJ2-3, is DAGVTQSPTHLIKTRGQQVTLRCSPKSGHDTVSWYQQALGQGPQFIFQYYEEEERQRGNFPDRFSGHQFPNYSSELNVNALLLGDSALYLCASSSPVFYREDSTDTQYFGPGTRLTVL.

The chain carries TRBV7-9 and TRBJ2-3; maybe TRBD2 (6 bases). Per germline, CDR1 SEHNR and CDR2 FQNEAQ (reference sequence). The CDR3 extends over 17 amino acids. V was shortened by 6 bases and J by 5 bases, with 24 bases between the two germline ends. The CDR3 here is CASSDGAGTPGEDTQYF. In DNA, the CDR3 is TGTGCCAGCAGTGACGGGGCCGGGACTCCAGGTGAAGATACGCAGTATTTT.

Comment on this clone: Within the sample, other DNA sequences also encode this same CDR3. The genes are TRBV7-9 and TRBJ2-7; no clear D. Germline loops: CDR1 SEHNR, CDR2 FQNEAQ (reference sequence). This CDR3 has 11 amino acids. V dropped 5 bases and J dropped 7 bases, with 9 bases sitting between them. CDR3 sequence: CASSPLVEQYF. CDR3 nucleotide sequence: TGTGCCAGCAGCCCCCTCGTGGAGCAGTACTTC.

The V and J genes are TRBV29-1 and TRBJ1-2; no definite D call. This CDR3 contains 10 residues. V dropped 1 base and J dropped 7 bases, with 4 bases sitting between them. Germline-derived CDR1 and CDR2 are SQVTM and ANQGSEA. The CDR3 sequence is CSVEGSGYTF. CDR3 sequence (DNA): TGCAGCGTTGAAGGCAGTGGCTACACCTTC.

The rearrangement uses TRBV13 and TRBJ2-2, with 14 positions matching TRBD2. Per the germline V gene, CDR1 is PRHDT and CDR2 is FYEKMQ (reference sequence). Unmatched junction bases numbered 10, after V lost 1 base and J lost 0 bases. This CDR3 has 21 residues. The CDR3 nucleotides are TGTGCCAGCAGCTTAGTAGGATGGACTAGCGGGGGGTATTCGAACACCGGGGAGCTGTTTTTT. As protein: CASSLVGWTSGGYSNTGELFF.

Remarks on this clone: The same CDR3 is also encoded by other DNA sequences in this sample. The rearrangement uses TRBV9 and TRBJ2-5; tentative D call: TRBD2 (6 bases). V was cut by 1 base and J by 2 bases, with 9 bases left in between. The germline V gene encodes CDR1 SGDLS and CDR2 YYNGEE. The CDR3 consists of 14 residues. CDR3 DNA sequence: TGTGCCAGCAGCGTATTCGGGGGACAAGAGACCCAGTACTTC. This gives the protein CASSVFGGQETQYF.

The V gene is TRBV5-1, the J gene TRBJ2-1; 14 bases are shared with TRBD2. The ends lost 3 bases at V and 7 bases at J; junction bases unmatched: 9. This CDR3 contains 17 residues. Germline V gives CDR1 SGHRS, CDR2 YFSETQ. The CDR3 protein is CASSWGLAGVRGNEQFF. CDR3 nucleotide sequence: TGCGCCAGCAGCTGGGGACTAGCGGGAGTGAGAGGGAATGAGCAGTTCTTC.

This chain joins TRBV5-4 and TRBJ1-4; 12 bases are a match to TRBD1. The V segment lost 4 bases and the J segment 7 bases; nucleotides outside the gene matches: 8. The CDR3 has 16 residues. Germline V CDR1 and CDR2: SGHNT, YYREEE (reference sequence). The CDR3 sequence: CASSPEGGQGAEKLFF. CDR3 in DNA: TGTGCCAGCAGCCCGGAGGGGGGACAGGGGGCTGAAAAACTGTTTTTT.

This clone was seen only once. This sample also contains other DNA sequences that code for the same CDR3. The chain recombines TRBV19 with TRBJ2-7, with 7 bases matching TRBD2. CDR3 size: 13 residues. J was trimmed by 6 bases and V by 6 bases; bases with no gene match: 8. The germline gives CDR1 LNHDA, CDR2 SQIVND (reference sequence). The CDR3 region is CASSVSLAREQYF. CDR3 in DNA: TGTGCCAGTAGCGTGTCACTAGCGCGCGAGCAGTACTTC.

This clone has just a few counts. The V gene is TRBV15, the J gene TRBJ1-5, with D tentatively TRBD1 (5 bases). The CDR3 is 15 residues long. The V and J ends lost 0 bases and 6 bases respectively, with 12 bases between them. Germline loops: CDR1 LNHNV, CDR2 YYDKDF (reference sequence). DNA of the CDR3: TGTGCCACCAGCAGAGAAGACAGCGCCGGTCAGCCCCAGCATTTT. As protein: CATSREDSAGQPQHF.

Note on this clone: Other DNA sequences of this sample code for an identical CDR3. This chain uses TRBV11-3 with TRBJ2-5; D gene uncertain. This CDR3 has 12 amino acids. The V gene's germline CDR1 is SGHNT and CDR2 YENEEA. Trimming stripped 3 bases from V and 4 bases from J, with 6 bases between. CDR3 residues: CASSFPGETQYF. The CDR3 DNA reads TGTGCCAGCAGCTTCCCGGGAGAGACCCAGTACTTC.

The rearrangement links TRBV5-8 to TRBJ2-7; D is perhaps TRBD1 or TRBD2 (5 bases each). The V gene's germline CDR1 is SGHTS and CDR2 YDEGEE. This CDR3 is 14 amino acids long. The ends were cut back, 2 bases at V and 5 bases at J, with 14 bases in the middle. The CDR3 sequence is CASSFMMGVDEQYF. The CDR3 DNA reads TGTGCCAGCAGCTTTATGATGGGGGTGGACGAGCAGTACTTC. Together with reference TRBV5-8 and TRBJ2-7, the CDR3 gives the full variable domain: EAGVTQSPTHLIKTRGQQATLRCSPISGHTSVYWYQQALGLGLQFLLWYDEGEERNRGNFPPRFSGRQFPNYSSELNVNALELEDSALYLCASSFMMGVDEQYFGPGTRLTVT.

This clone was detected once. The V gene is TRBV6-1, the J gene TRBJ2-3, with 9 positions matching TRBD2. After removal of 2 bases from V and 2 bases from J, the junction contained 11 bases not matched to a gene. This CDR3 is built from 18 residues. Germline assignment: CDR1 MNHNS and CDR2 SASEGT. CDR3 bases: TGTGCCAGCAGTGAATTTAGCGGGAGAAATGGGATCACAGATACGCAGTATTTT. Amino acid sequence: CASSEFSGRNGITDTQYF.

V gene TRBV6-1 combines with J gene TRBJ2-1; D unclear. The CDR3 is made up of 15 amino acids. Germline CDR1 MNHNS, CDR2 SASEGT. Trimming shortened V by 3 bases and J by 0 bases, and 9 bases separated the two germline ends. CDR3: CASSESLSSYNEQFF. In DNA, the CDR3 is TGTGCCAGCAGTGAGTCCCTAAGCTCCTACAATGAGCAGTTCTTC.

V usage is TRBV5-4 and J usage is TRBJ1-1, with a weak D call TRBD1 (5 bases). V was cut by 0 bases and J by 4 bases, with 13 bases left in between. Germline CDR1 reads SGHNT; CDR2 reads YYREEE (reference sequence). There are 15 residues in the CDR3. The CDR3 DNA follows: TGTGCCAGCAGCTTGGCCCCGGGCGGGGGCACTGAAGCTTTCTTT. It encodes CASSLAPGGGTEAFF.

The V gene is TRBV7-6, the J gene TRBJ2-1, with 7 nucleotides matching TRBD2. Germline CDR1 SGHVS, CDR2 FNYEAQ. The trim removed 6 bases at V and 2 bases at J, leaving 7 bases unmatched. This CDR3 is built from 15 residues. In nucleotides, the CDR3 is TGTGCCAGCAGTCCCCTAGCGGTACCCTACAATGAGCAGTTCTTC. It yields the protein CASSPLAVPYNEQFF.

The V and J genes are TRBV2 and TRBJ2-2; D is possibly TRBD1 or TRBD2 (6 bases each). The CDR3 loop spans 17 amino acids. Per germline, CDR1 SNHLY and CDR2 FYNNEI. V dropped 7 bases and J dropped 4 bases, with 22 bases sitting between them. The CDR3 here is CASTGGFSLEGTGELFF. For the CDR3, the DNA is TGTGCCAGCACCGGGGGCTTTTCCCTTGAGGGCACCGGGGAGCTGTTTTTT.

The chain has TRBV5-6 and TRBJ2-3; D is ambiguous. Germline-derived CDR1 and CDR2 are SGHDT and YYEEEE. Trimming removed 3 bases at V and 1 base at J, with 9 bases between. This CDR3 contains 14 residues. The CDR3 bases are TGTGCCAGCAGCTCCATGTTGGGCACAGATACGCAGTATTTT. As protein: CASSSMLGTDTQYF.

The chain uses TRBV2 and TRBJ2-2, with 10 positions matching TRBD2. This CDR3 spans 18 amino acids. V was pared by 8 bases and J by 0 bases, with 12 bases of the junction left unmatched. Germline values: CDR1 SNHLY, CDR2 FYNNEI. CDR3 nucleotides: TGTGCCAGCGGATTTGAGCGGGAGGGCGGGACGAACACCGGGGAGCTGTTTTTT. Residues: CASGFEREGGTNTGELFF.